This T cell receptor beta chain was found in a study of T cell changes during pregnancy in multiple sclerosis. Assay used: immunoSEQ multiplex PCR; TCRdb lists only in-frame clones, some missing. Of fewer than 75,000 clones detected, 91% appear once; the ten largest clones hold approximately 5%. Trimming pared 2 bases from V and 2 bases from J, leaving 7 bases between. The germline V gene has CDR1 PRHDT and CDR2 FYEKMQ (reference sequence). This CDR3 is built from 13 residues. The specimen was CD8+ T cells from peripheral blood mononuclear cells, collected before pregnancy. The rearrangement links TRBV13 to TRBJ2-7; D ambiguous. This receptor was obtained from a female donor with multiple sclerosis, enrolled in a pregnancy study. The CDR3 nucleotides read TGTGCCAGCAGCTTACCCCTAGCCTACGAGCAGTACTTC. This codes for CASSLPLAYEQYF.